This TCR beta chain is from a study of T cell responses to AZD1222 COVID-19 vaccine. Generated by immunoSEQ multiplex PCR, the TCRdb table keeps only in-frame clones and is missing some. The sample includes about 150,000 clones, 92% of them seen just once. On this clone itself: Its target is not known.

General observations from the study: Without day 14 samples, only post-peak T cell repertoires were studied.

The germline V gene encodes CDR1 SEHNR and CDR2 FQNEAQ (reference sequence). This CDR3 has 14 amino acids. V lost 7 bases and J lost 2, with 14 bases in between. This rearrangement joins TRBV7-9 to TRBJ1-1; a possible D gene is TRBD1 (6 bases). This sample comprised peripheral blood, obtained on day 0 of AZD1222 vaccination. This clonotype originated in an adult in good health. The CDR3 loop reads CASNPGGGNTEAFF. CDR3 nucleotide sequence: TGTGCCAGCAACCCGGGGGGGGGCAACACTGAAGCTTTCTTT.